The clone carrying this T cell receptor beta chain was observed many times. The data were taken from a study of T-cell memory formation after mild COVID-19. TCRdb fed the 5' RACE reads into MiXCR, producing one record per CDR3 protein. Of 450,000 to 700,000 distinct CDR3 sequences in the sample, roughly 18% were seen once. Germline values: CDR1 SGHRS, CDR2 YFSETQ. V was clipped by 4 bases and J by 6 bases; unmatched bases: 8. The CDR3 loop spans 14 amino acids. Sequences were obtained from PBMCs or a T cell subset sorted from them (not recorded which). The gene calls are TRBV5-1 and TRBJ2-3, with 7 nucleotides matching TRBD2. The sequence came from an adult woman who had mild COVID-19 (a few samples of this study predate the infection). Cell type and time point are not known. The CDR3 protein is CASSPMTSSDTQYF. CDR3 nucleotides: TGCGCCAGCAGCCCGATGACTAGCTCGGATACGCAGTATTTT.